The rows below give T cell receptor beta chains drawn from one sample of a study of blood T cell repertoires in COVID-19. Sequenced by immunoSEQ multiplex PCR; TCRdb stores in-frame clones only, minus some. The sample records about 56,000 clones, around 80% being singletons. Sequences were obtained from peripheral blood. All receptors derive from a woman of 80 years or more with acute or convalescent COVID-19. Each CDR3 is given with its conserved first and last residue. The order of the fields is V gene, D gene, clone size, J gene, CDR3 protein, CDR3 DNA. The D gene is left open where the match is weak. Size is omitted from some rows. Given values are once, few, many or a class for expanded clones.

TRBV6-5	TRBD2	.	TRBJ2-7	CASSPVGGHSYEQYF	TGTGCCAGCAGTCCGGTGGGAGGGCACTCCTACGAGCAGTACTTC
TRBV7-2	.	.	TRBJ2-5	CASSEGGRREETQYF	TGTGCCAGCAGCGAAGGTGGAAGACGGGAAGAGACCCAGTACTTC
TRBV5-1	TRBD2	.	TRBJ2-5	CASSLGLAGGPWETQYF	TGCGCCAGCAGCTTGGGACTAGCGGGAGGGCCGTGGGAGACCCAGTACTTC
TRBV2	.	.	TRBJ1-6	CASSEEWVSSYNSPLHF	TGTGCCAGCAGTGAGGAGTGGGTGAGCTCCTATAATTCACCCCTCCACTTT
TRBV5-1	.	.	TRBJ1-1	CASSVARQGTEAFF	TGCGCCAGCAGCGTCGCTAGGCAGGGGACTGAAGCTTTCTTT
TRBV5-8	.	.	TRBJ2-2	CASSLQGNTGELFF	TGTGCCAGCAGCTTGCAGGGGAACACCGGGGAGCTGTTTTTT
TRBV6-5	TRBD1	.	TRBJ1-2	CASSYTGTANYGYTF	TGTGCCAGCAGTTACACGGGGACAGCTAACTATGGCTACACCTTC
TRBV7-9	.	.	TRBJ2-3	CASSLQGGRGGTDTQYF	TGTGCCAGCAGCCTGCAGGGGGGCAGGGGGGGCACAGATACGCAGTATTTT
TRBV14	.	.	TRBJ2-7	CASSQTSVEQYF	TGTGCCAGCAGCCAAACCTCAGTGGAGCAGTACTTC
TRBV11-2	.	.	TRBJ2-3	CASSSPLSAGAYTDTQYF	TGTGCCAGCAGCTCACCTCTAAGTGCGGGGGCCTACACAGATACGCAGTATTTT
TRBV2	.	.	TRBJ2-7	CASREGRTSSYEQYF	TGTGCCAGCAGGGAGGGACGAACTAGCTCCTACGAGCAGTACTTC
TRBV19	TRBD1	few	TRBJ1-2	CASSGQGDYGYTF	TGTGCCAGTAGCGGACAGGGGGACTATGGCTACACCTTC
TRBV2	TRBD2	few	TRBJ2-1	CASNRLAGGYNEQFF	TGTGCCAGCAACCGACTAGCGGGGGGGTACAATGAGCAGTTCTTC
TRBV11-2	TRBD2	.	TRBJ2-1	CASSLLLAGGLNEQFF	TGTGCCAGCAGCTTACTACTAGCGGGAGGGCTCAATGAGCAGTTCTTC
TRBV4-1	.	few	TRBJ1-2	CASSPTGSNYGYTF	TGCGCCAGCAGCCCTACAGGGAGTAACTATGGCTACACCTTC
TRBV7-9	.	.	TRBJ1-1	CASSLGQQGQWFMNTEAFF	TGTGCCAGCAGCTTAGGCCAACAGGGCCAATGGTTCATGAACACTGAAGCTTTCTTT
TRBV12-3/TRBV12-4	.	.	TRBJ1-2	CASSTRQDYGYTF	TGTGCCAGCAGTACCCGACAGGACTATGGCTACACCTTC
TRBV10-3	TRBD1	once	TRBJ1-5	CAGMDRGRCNQPQHF	TGTGCCGGGATGGACAGGGGAAGATGCAATCAGCCCCAGCATTTT
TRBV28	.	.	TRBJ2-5	CASSFGLGETQYF	TGTGCCAGCAGTTTCGGTCTCGGAGAGACCCAGTACTTC
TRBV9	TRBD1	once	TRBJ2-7	CASSTQTGGGYEQYF	TGTGCCAGCAGCACCCAGACAGGGGGGGGCTACGAGCAGTACTTC
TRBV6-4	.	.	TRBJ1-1	CASRREEHRYTEAFF	TGTGCCAGCAGGCGGGAGGAGCACCGTTACACTGAAGCTTTCTTT
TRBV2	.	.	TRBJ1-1	CASRRQPNTEAFF	TGTGCCAGCAGACGACAGCCGAACACTGAAGCTTTCTTT
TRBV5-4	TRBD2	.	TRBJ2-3	CASSATSADTQYF	TGTGCCAGCAGCGCGACTAGCGCAGATACGCAGTATTTT
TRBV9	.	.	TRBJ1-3	CASSVVGAQENTIYF	TGTGCCAGCAGCGTAGTGGGGGCGCAAGAAAACACCATATATTTT
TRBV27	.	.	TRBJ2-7	CASSGLDSYEQYF	TGTGCCAGCAGTGGTCTGGACAGCTACGAGCAGTACTTC
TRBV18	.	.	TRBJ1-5	CASSPPGQLEQPQHF	TGTGCCAGCTCACCACCAGGACAGTTAGAACAGCCCCAGCATTTT
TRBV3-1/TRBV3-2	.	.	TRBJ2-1	CASSRGTGTYNEQFF	TGTGCCAGCAGCCGTGGAACAGGGACCTACAATGAGCAGTTCTTC
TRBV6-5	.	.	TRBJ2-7	CASRLSQSYEQYF	TGTGCCAGCAGGTTGTCACAATCCTACGAGCAGTACTTC
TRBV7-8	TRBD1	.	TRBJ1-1	CASSQNRGRMNTEAFF	TGTGCCAGCAGCCAGAACAGGGGAAGGATGAACACTGAAGCTTTCTTT
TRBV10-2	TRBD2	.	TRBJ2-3	CASSGGSGGARDTQYF	TGCGCCAGCAGTGGCGGTAGCGGGGGGGCCAGGGATACGCAGTATTTT
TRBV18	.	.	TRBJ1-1	CASSPQQGGRTEAFF	TGTGCCAGCTCACCGCAACAGGGTGGGCGAACTGAAGCTTTCTTT
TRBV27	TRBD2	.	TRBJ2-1	CASRSPGGAYNEQFF	TGTGCCAGCAGGTCCCCCGGGGGGGCTTACAATGAGCAGTTCTTC
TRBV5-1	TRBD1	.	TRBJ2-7	CASSFQQGPPYEQYF	TGCGCCAGCAGCTTTCAACAGGGGCCTCCCTACGAGCAGTACTTC
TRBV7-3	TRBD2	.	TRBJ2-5	CASSPLAGVIETQYF	TGTGCCAGCAGCCCCTTAGCGGGAGTAATCGAGACCCAGTACTTC
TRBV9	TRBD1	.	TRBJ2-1	CASSEGQGDNEQFF	TGTGCCAGCAGCGAGGGACAGGGAGACAATGAGCAGTTCTTC
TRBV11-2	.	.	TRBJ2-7	CASSRTRDYEQYF	TGTGCCAGCAGCAGGACGCGGGATTACGAGCAGTACTTC
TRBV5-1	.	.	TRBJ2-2	CASPHEETGELFF	TGCGCCAGCCCACACGAGGAGACCGGGGAGCTGTTTTTT
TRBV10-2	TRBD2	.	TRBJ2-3	CASSDPGGIFTDTQYF	TGCGCCAGCAGTGACCCGGGGGGAATCTTCACAGATACGCAGTATTTT
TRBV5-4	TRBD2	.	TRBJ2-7	CASSLMTSGSYEQYF	TGTGCCAGCAGCTTGATGACTAGCGGGAGTTACGAGCAGTACTTC
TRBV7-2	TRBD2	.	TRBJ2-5	CASRGGPGETQYF	TGTGCCAGCCGCGGGGGGCCGGGGGAGACCCAGTACTTC
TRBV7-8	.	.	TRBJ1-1	CASSLGNLGVTEAFF	TGTGCCAGCAGCTTAGGGAACCTGGGCGTCACTGAAGCTTTCTTT
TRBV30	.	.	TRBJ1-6	CASATGLNSPLHF	TGTGCCTCGGCAACAGGGCTGAATTCACCCCTCCACTTT
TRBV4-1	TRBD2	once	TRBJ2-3	CASSQGLYGTSGGRDTQYF	TGCGCCAGCAGCCAAGGCCTATATGGGACTAGCGGGGGGAGAGATACGCAGTATTTT
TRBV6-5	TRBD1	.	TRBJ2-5	CASRSGTAQETQYF	TGTGCCAGCAGATCCGGGACAGCCCAAGAGACCCAGTACTTC
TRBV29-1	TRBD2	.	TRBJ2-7	CSVGPSGGNEQYF	TGCAGCGTTGGACCCAGCGGGGGTAACGAGCAGTACTTC
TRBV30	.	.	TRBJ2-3	CAWSAITDTQYF	TGTGCCTGGAGTGCAATCACAGATACGCAGTATTTT
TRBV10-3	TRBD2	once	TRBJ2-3	CAIQLAPGTDTQYF	TGTGCCATCCAACTAGCGCCTGGCACAGATACGCAGTATTTT
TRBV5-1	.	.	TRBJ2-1	CASSLSPGEYNEQFF	TGCGCCAGCAGCTTGTCACCCGGGGAGTACAATGAGCAGTTCTTC
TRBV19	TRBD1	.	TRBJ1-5	CASSILVRGRGQPQHF	TGTGCCAGTAGTATCCTGGTCAGGGGGAGAGGTCAGCCCCAGCATTTT
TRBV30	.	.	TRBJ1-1	CAWSVAGRNTEAFF	TGTGCCTGGAGTGTAGCGGGGAGGAACACTGAAGCTTTCTTT
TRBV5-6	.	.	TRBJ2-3	CASSLVALSTDTQYF	TGTGCCAGCAGCTTGGTAGCTCTTAGCACAGATACGCAGTATTTT
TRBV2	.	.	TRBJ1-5	CASSGTHSNQPQHF	TGTGCCAGCAGCGGGACACATAGCAATCAGCCCCAGCATTTT
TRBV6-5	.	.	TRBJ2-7	CASSPLGTYEQYF	TGTGCCAGCAGTCCACTCGGGACTTACGAGCAGTACTTC
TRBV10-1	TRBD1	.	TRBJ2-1	CASSESGQGDNEQFF	TGCGCCAGCAGTGAGTCGGGACAGGGGGACAATGAGCAGTTCTTC